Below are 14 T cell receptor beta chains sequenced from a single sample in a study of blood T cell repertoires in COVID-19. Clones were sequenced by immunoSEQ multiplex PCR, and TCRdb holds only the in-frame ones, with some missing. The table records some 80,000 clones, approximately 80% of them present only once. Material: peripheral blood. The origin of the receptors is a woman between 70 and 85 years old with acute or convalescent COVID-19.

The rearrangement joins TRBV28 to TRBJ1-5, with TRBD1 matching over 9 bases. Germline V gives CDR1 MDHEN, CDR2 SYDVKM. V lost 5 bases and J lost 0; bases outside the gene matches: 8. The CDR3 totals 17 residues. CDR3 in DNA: TGTGCCAGCAGTCTAACAGGGGGCGCGGGTAGCAATCAGCCCCAGCATTTT. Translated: CASSLTGGAGSNQPQHF. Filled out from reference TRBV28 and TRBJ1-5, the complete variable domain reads DVKVTQSSRYLVKRTGEKVFLECVQDMDHENMFWYRQDPGLGLRLIYFSYDVKMKEKGDIPEGYSVSREKKERFSLILESASTNQTSMYLCASSLTGGAGSNQPQHFGDGTRLSIL.

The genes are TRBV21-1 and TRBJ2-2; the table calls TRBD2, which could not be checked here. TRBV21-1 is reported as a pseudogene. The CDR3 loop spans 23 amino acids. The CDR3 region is CASSQWTSGRAKKPEMNTGELFF. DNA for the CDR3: TGTGCCAGCAGCCAATGGACTAGCGGGAGGGCCAAAAAACCAGAAATGAACACCGGGGAGCTGTTTTTT.

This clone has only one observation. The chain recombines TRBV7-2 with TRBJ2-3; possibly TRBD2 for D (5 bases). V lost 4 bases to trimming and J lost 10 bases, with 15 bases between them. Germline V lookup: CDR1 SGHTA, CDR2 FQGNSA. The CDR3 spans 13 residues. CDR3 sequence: CASSSPLTSSQYF. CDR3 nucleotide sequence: TGTGCCAGCAGCTCACCCCTTACTAGTTCGCAGTATTTT.

CDR3 protein: CASSGAATGDYGYTF. As DNA, the CDR3 is TGTGCCAGTAGTGGCGCCGCGACAGGCGACTATGGCTACACCTTC. This chain joins TRBV19 and TRBJ1-2, with TRBD1 as a possible D gene (6 bases). V lost 5 bases to trimming and J lost 3 bases, with 16 bases between them. CDR1 and CDR2 from the germline V gene are LNHDA and SQIVND (reference sequence). The CDR3 consists of 15 residues.

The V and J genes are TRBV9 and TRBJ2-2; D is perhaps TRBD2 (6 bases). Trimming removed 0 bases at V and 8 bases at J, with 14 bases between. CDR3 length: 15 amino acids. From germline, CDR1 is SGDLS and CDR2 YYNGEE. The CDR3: CASSVAPGGRGELFF. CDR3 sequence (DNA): TGTGCCAGCAGCGTAGCCCCCGGGGGTCGGGGGGAGCTGTTTTTT.

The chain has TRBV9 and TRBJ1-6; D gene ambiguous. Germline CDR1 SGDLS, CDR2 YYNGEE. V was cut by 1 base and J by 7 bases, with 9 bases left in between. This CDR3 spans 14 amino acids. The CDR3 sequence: CASSVRTGNSPLHF. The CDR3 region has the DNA TGTGCCAGCAGCGTAAGGACGGGGAATTCACCCCTCCACTTT. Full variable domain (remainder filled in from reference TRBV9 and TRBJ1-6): DSGVTQTPKHLITATGQRVTLRCSPRSGDLSVYWYQQSLDQGLQFLIQYYNGEERAKGNILERFSAQQFPDLHSELNLSSLELGDSALYFCASSVRTGNSPLHFGNGTRLTVT.

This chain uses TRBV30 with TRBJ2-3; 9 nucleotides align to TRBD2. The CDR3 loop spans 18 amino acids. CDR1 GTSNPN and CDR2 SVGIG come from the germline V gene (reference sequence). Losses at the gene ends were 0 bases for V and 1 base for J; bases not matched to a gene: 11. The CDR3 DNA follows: TGTGCCTGGAGTGTACGGGGTAGCGGGAGCTCGGGCACAGATACGCAGTATTTT. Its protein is CAWSVRGSGSSGTDTQYF.

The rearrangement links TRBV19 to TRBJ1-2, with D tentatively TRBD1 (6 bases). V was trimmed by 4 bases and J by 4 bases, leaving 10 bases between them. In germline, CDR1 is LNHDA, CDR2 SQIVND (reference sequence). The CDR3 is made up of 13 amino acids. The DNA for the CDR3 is TGTGCCAGTAGTAGGACAGAAACCTATGGCTACACCTTC. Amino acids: CASSRTETYGYTF.

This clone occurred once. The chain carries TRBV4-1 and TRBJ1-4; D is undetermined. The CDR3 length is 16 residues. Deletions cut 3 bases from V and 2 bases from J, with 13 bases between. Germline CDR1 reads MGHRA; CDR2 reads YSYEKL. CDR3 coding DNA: TGCGCCAGCAGCCACCCACCGGGTAGGACTAATGAAAAACTGTTTTTT. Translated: CASSHPPGRTNEKLFF.

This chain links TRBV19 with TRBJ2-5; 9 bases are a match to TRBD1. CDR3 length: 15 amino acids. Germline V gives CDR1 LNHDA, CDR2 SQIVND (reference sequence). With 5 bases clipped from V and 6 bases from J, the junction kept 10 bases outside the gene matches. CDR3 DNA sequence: TGTGCCAGTAGTGATTCGGGACAGGGTTGGCAGACCCAGTACTTC. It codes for CASSDSGQGWQTQYF.

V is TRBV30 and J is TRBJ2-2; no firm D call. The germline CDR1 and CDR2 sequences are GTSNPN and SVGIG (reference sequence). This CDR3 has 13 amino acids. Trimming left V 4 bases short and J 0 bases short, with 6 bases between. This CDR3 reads CAWNSANTGELFF. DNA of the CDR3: TGTGCCTGGAATTCTGCGAACACCGGGGAGCTGTTTTTT.

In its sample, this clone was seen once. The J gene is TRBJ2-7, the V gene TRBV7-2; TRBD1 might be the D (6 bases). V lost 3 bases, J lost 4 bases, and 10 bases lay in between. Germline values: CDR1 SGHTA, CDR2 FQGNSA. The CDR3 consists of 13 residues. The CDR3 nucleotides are TGTGCCAGCAGCTTCGGACAGAGATACGAGCAGTACTTC. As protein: CASSFGQRYEQYF. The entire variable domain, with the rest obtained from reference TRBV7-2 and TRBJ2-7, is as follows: GAGVSQSPSNKVTEKGKDVELRCDPISGHTALYWYRQSLGQGLEFLIYFQGNSAPDKSGLPSDRFSAERTGGSVSTLTIQRTQQEDSAVYLCASSFGQRYEQYFGPGTRLTVT.

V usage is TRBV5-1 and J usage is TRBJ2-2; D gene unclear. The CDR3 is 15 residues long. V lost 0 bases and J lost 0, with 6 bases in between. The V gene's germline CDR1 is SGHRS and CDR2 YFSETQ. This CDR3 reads CASSLDYANTGELFF. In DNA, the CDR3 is TGCGCCAGCAGCTTGGACTACGCGAACACCGGGGAGCTGTTTTTT. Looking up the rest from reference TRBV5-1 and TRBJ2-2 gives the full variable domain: KAGVTQTPRYLIKTRGQQVTLSCSPISGHRSVSWYQQTPGQGLQFLFEYFSETQRNKGNFPGRFSGRQFSNSRSEMNVSTLELGDSALYLCASSLDYANTGELFFGEGSRLTVL.

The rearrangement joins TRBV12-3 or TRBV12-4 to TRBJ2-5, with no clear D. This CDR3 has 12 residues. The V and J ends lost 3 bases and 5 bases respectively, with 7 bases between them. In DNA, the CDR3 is TGTGCCAGCAGTTTGCTACCCGAGACCCAGTACTTC. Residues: CASSLLPETQYF.